Shown below are 9 T cell receptor beta chains from a single sample sequenced in a study of OX40 agonist ivuxolimab in advanced cancers. Here immunoSEQ multiplex PCR was the method, and the copy in TCRdb shows in-frame clones only, minus some. The table records about 93,000 clones, roughly 94% of them present only once. Here the sequenced sample was CD4+ or CD8+ T cells sorted from blood, taken in a trial of the OX40 agonist ivuxolimab. The receptor set was obtained from an adult with an advanced solid tumor such as melanoma, head and neck, liver or kidney cancer.

The gene calls are TRBV7-2 and TRBJ2-5; D unclear. V shed 1 base and J shed 8 bases, with 5 bases lying between them. Germline CDR1 and CDR2: SGHTA and FQGNSA. The CDR3 is 11 amino acids. The CDR3 protein is CASSLGLTQYF. In nucleotides, the CDR3 is TGTGCCAGCAGCTTAGGGCTAACCCAGTACTTC.

As to this clone: The sample has other DNA sequences that encode this CDR3 too. V is TRBV6-5 and J is TRBJ2-7, with 9 positions matching TRBD1. Germline CDR1 is MNHEY and CDR2 is SVGAGI. V shed 6 bases and J 4 bases; nucleotides not matched to a gene: 4. This CDR3 region has 13 residues. CDR3 sequence reads: CASSPGTGYEQYF. The DNA for the CDR3 is TGTGCCAGCAGCCCCGGGACAGGGTACGAGCAGTACTTC.

The rearrangement joins TRBV7-6 to TRBJ1-3; D is ambiguous. The length of the CDR3 is 14 residues. Per the germline V gene, CDR1 is SGHVS and CDR2 is FNYEAQ. V lost 1 base, J lost 4 bases, and 8 bases lay in between. Written as DNA, the CDR3 is TGTGCCAGCAGCTTAGATGTGAGGGGAAACACCATATATTTT. Translating it yields CASSLDVRGNTIYF.

This chain uses TRBV11-2 with TRBJ2-7; the D is unclear. CDR3 size: 13 residues. With 3 bases removed from V and 2 bases from J, the gap between germline ends came to 8 bases. The germline gives CDR1 SGHAT, CDR2 FQNNGV. Here the CDR3 DNA reads TGTGCCAGCAGCTTCGGACCCCCCTACGAGCAGTACTTC. It specifies CASSFGPPYEQYF.

Here the CDR3 reads CASSFIGLAGTYEQYF. The CDR3 DNA follows: TGTGCCAGCAGCTTTATCGGGCTAGCGGGAACCTACGAGCAGTACTTC. The chain couples TRBV5-4 to TRBJ2-7; 9 positions match TRBD2. Per germline, CDR1 SGHNT and CDR2 YYREEE (reference sequence). The CDR3 spans 16 residues. After removal of 2 bases from V and 2 bases from J, the junction contained 8 bases not matched to a gene.

V is TRBV6-1 and J is TRBJ2-1, with 11 bases lining up with TRBD2. CDR1 and CDR2 from the germline V gene are MNHNS and SASEGT. The V and J ends lost 3 bases and 5 bases, in that order; junction bases with no gene match: 12. The CDR3 loop spans 18 amino acids. In DNA, the CDR3 is TGTGCCAGCAGTGATAGGCAGTTTAGCGGGAGGGTGAACAATGAGCAGTTCTTC. This gives the protein CASSDRQFSGRVNNEQFF.

As concerns this clone: Germline is not matched at one junction end, which may reflect a read error. Other DNA sequences in the same sample also yield this CDR3. The rearrangement uses TRBV6-5 and TRBJ1-2; D might be TRBD1 (5 bases). This CDR3 contains 13 residues. CDR1 is MNHEY, CDR2 SVGAGI, per germline. The CDR3 sequence is CASSYSRGGGYTF. DNA for the CDR3: TGTGCCAGCAGTTACTCCCGGGGGGGAGGCTACACCTTT.

The chain recombines TRBV27 with TRBJ2-7; TRBD1 aligns across 7 bases. Germline V CDR1 and CDR2: MNHEY, SMNVEV (reference sequence). The CDR3 runs 15 residues. V shed 0 bases and J 6 bases; nucleotides not matched to a gene: 8. CDR3 nucleotide sequence: TGTGCCAGCAGTTTATCACGGACAGGCGAGAGCGAGCAGTACTTC. Its protein product is CASSLSRTGESEQYF.

This CDR3 reads CASSQKESTDTQYF. The CDR3, as DNA: TGTGCCAGCAGCCAAAAGGAGAGCACAGATACGCAGTATTTT. V is TRBV9 and J is TRBJ2-3, with D hard to call. This CDR3 spans 14 amino acids. V gave up 4 bases and J gave up 0 bases, with 9 bases separating them. Germline values: CDR1 SGDLS, CDR2 YYNGEE.